The 8 T cell receptor beta chains in this list originate from one sample, sequenced in a study of cytomegalovirus exposure and HLA in healthy donors. A multiplex PCR was run with 60 Vbeta primers and 13 Jbeta primers. Libraries were prepared by immunoSEQ multiplex PCR; TCRdb keeps only in-frame clonotypes and omits some of them. The sample includes hundreds of thousands of clones, around four fifths of them seen just once. Sequencing used PBMCs. The receptor source for this set is a male donor in good health and CMV-seronegative.

This clone was observed a single time. The chain uses TRBV7-6 and TRBJ2-5; D is perhaps TRBD1 (6 bases). The CDR3 spans 13 residues. The germline V gene has CDR1 SGHVS and CDR2 FNYEAQ. The ends were cut back, 5 bases at V and 9 bases at J, with 16 bases in the middle. CDR3 DNA sequence: TGTGCCAGCAGCCTCGGGACACCCGGGGCCCAGTACTTC. Protein: CASSLGTPGAQYF.

V gene TRBV6-1 combines with J gene TRBJ2-1, with D possibly being TRBD2 (8 bases). CDR1 is MNHNS and CDR2 is SASEGT in the germline V gene. The CDR3 is 15 amino acids. Trimming left V 1 base short and J 7 bases short, with 14 bases between. The CDR3 DNA follows: TGTGCCAGCAGTGAAGAGACAGGGACTAGGAATGAGCAGTTCTTC. Translation gives CASSEETGTRNEQFF.

This rearrangement joins TRBV30 to TRBJ1-2; perhaps TRBD1 as D (6 bases). V lost 4 bases and J 8 bases, leaving 17 bases between the germline ends. The CDR3 covers 13 residues. Germline-derived CDR1 and CDR2 are GTSNPN and SVGIG (reference sequence). CDR3 nucleotides: TGTGCCTGGACCGTAGCTTGGGGGCTAGGCTACACCTTC. Translation: CAWTVAWGLGYTF.

This chain connects TRBV19 to TRBJ1-5, with 7 bases matching TRBD1. V lost 10 bases to trimming and J lost 2 bases; unmatched junction nucleotides: 11. This CDR3 has 15 amino acids. Germline lookup yields CDR1 LNHDA and CDR2 SQIVND (reference sequence). CDR3 nucleotides: TGTGCCACTTCGGAACAGGGGTACGGCAATCAGCCCCAGCATTTT. Encoded protein: CATSEQGYGNQPQHF.

The chain carries TRBV28 and TRBJ2-7, with D tentatively TRBD2 (6 bases). The CDR3 consists of 16 residues. Germline assignment: CDR1 MDHEN and CDR2 SYDVKM. Trimming pared 4 bases from V and 3 bases from J, leaving 19 bases between. This chain's CDR3 is CASSWQFRGDHYEQYF. Written as DNA, the CDR3 is TGTGCCAGCAGTTGGCAGTTTCGCGGGGACCACTACGAGCAGTACTTC. Full variable domain (remainder filled in from reference TRBV28 and TRBJ2-7): DVKVTQSSRYLVKRTGEKVFLECVQDMDHENMFWYRQDPGLGLRLIYFSYDVKMKEKGDIPEGYSVSREKKERFSLILESASTNQTSMYLCASSWQFRGDHYEQYFGPGTRLTVT.

This chain uses TRBV19 with TRBJ2-7; TRBD1 matches 11 bases. The CDR3 length is 17 residues. Trimming took 2 bases from V and 6 from J; bases not matched to a gene: 12. Germline CDR1 is LNHDA and CDR2 is SQIVND (reference sequence). The CDR3 coding sequence is TGTGCCAGTAGTATACCCCGGGGACAGGGGGTTTATTCCGAGCAGTACTTC. This translates into CASSIPRGQGVYSEQYF.

Turning to this clone: A junction boundary mismatches the germline segment, possibly from a read error. The chain couples TRBV7-7 to TRBJ2-5; TRBD2 aligns across 8 bases. This CDR3 has 19 amino acids. Germline CDR1 is SSHAT and CDR2 is FNYEAQ (reference sequence). Here the CDR3 reads CASSTRGGGMGGLQETQYF. CDR3 in DNA: TGTGCTAGCAGCACGCGCGGCGGGGGGATGGGGGGGCTCCAAGAGACCCAGTACTTC.

V and J are TRBV5-4 and TRBJ2-7; D is ambiguous. With 1 base removed from V and 2 bases from J, the gap between germline ends came to 7 bases. The CDR3 loop spans 13 amino acids. Germline-derived CDR1 and CDR2 are SGHNT and YYREEE (reference sequence). CDR3 bases: TGTGCCAGCAGCTTGTCCCCAGCCTACGAGCAGTACTTC. Translation: CASSLSPAYEQYF.